This T cell receptor beta chain is from a study of beta chain features in type 1 diabetes. As for the study in general: The study found patients and healthy donors alike in age, gender and cell yields. Findings and limits, study-wide: There were fewer insertions and more deletions at the VDJ junctions of type 1 diabetes patients.

The CDR3 is made up of 12 amino acids. The V end lost 5 bases, the J end lost 10 bases, and 12 bases lay between the germline ends. Germline CDR1 reads SGHTA; CDR2 reads FQGTGA. What was sequenced were expressed TCRB transcripts, since all of the isolated RNA had been reverse transcribed. The method was immunoSEQ multiplex PCR; TCRdb's version includes in-frame clones alone and lacks a portion of them. In the table there are under 450,000 clones, about 15% of which are singletons. One heparinised blood draw averaging around 0.12 L was given by each donor. Based on CD45RO/CCR7/CD25/CD127/CD95/CD27, CD4+ regulatory, stem cell-like memory, naive and central memory cells were sorted. About this clone itself: Its matching antigen is unknown.

Material: naive CD4+ T cells from blood. This chain links TRBV7-3 with TRBJ2-1; D may be TRBD1 or TRBD2 (5 bases each). The clonotype comes from a man younger than 45 in good health. The CDR3 here is CASSLSRGEQFF. Here the CDR3 DNA reads TGTGCCAGCAGCCTCTCCCGGGGCGAGCAGTTCTTC.